There are many counts of the clone carrying this T cell receptor (beta chain). No antigen is known for it. The data are from a study of CD8 T cells in ankylosing spondylitis. The CDR3 length is 16 residues. Germline assignment: CDR1 SQVTM and CDR2 ANQGSEA. The V segment lost 1 base and the J segment 0 bases; nucleotides outside the gene matches: 6. A quantitative 5'-RACE method, one with molecular barcodes, was used to make TCR beta libraries. TCRdb fed the 5' RACE reads into MiXCR, producing one record per CDR3 protein. The repertoire holds more than 250,000 distinct CDR3 sequences, with under 14% as singletons. Points from the study as a whole: Ankylosing spondylitis blood seemed to carry a telltale TCR beta motif made of eight highly homologous variants. The clones that were linked to disease were reported to be significantly enriched in matched synovial fluid samples from ankylosing spondylitis patients.

The receptor's source is a female donor with ankylosing spondylitis or in good health (not recorded which). The sequenced sample was blood, either unsorted or a sorted T cell fraction (not recorded which). The V call is TRBV29-1, the J call TRBJ2-1; TRBD1 agrees at 7 bases. The CDR3 loop is CSVEGPDRISYNEQFF. The CDR3 DNA sequence: TGCAGCGTTGAAGGTCCGGACAGGATCTCCTACAATGAGCAGTTCTTC.